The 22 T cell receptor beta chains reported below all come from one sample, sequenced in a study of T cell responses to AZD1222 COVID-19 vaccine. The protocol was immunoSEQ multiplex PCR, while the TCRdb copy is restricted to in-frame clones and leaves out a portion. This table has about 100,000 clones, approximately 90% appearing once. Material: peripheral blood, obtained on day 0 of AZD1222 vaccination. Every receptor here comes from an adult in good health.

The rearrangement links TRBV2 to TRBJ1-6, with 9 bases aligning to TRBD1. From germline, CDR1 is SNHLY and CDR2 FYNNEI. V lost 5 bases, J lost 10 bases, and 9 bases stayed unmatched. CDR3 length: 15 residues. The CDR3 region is CASSWEDRGRSPLHF. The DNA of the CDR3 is TGTGCCAGCAGTTGGGAGGACAGGGGAAGGTCACCCCTCCACTTT.

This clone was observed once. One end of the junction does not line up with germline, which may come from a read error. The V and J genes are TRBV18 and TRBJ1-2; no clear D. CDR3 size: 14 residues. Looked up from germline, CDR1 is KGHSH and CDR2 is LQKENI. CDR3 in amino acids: CASSPLSSRDGFTF. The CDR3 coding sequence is TGTGCCAGCTCACCACTCTCTTCTAGAGATGGCTTCACCTTC.

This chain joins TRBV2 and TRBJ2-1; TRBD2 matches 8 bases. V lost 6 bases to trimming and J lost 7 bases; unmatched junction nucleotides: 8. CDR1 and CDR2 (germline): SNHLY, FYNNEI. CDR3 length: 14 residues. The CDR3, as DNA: TGTGCCAGCAGGGGACTAGACGGGACAAATGAGCAGTTCTTC. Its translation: CASRGLDGTNEQFF.

CDR3 in DNA: TGTGCCAGCAGCTTTCAGGGTTTGGACAATGAGCAGTTCTTC. Translated: CASSFQGLDNEQFF. This chain links TRBV5-4 with TRBJ2-1, with a possible D match to TRBD1 (5 bases). This CDR3 is built from 14 residues. Germline CDR1 and CDR2: SGHNT and YYREEE (reference sequence). V dropped 2 bases and J dropped 5 bases, with 11 bases sitting between them.

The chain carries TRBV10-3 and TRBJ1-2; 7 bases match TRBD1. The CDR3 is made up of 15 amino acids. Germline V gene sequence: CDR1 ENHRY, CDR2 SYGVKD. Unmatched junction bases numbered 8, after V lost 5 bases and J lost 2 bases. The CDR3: CAISRTRDRNYGYTF. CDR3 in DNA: TGTGCCATCAGTAGAACCCGGGACAGAAACTATGGCTACACCTTC.

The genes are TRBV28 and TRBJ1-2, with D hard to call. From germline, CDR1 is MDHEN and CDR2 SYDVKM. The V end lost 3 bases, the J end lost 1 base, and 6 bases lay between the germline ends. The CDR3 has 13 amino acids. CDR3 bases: TGTGCCAGCAGTTTGAAAGTTAACTATGGCTACACCTTC. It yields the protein CASSLKVNYGYTF.

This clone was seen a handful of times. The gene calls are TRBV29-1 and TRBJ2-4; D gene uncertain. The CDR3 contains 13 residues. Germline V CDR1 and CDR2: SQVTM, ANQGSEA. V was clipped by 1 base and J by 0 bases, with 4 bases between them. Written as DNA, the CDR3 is TGCAGCGTTGAAGGTCTAGCCAAAAACATTCAGTACTTC. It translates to CSVEGLAKNIQYF.

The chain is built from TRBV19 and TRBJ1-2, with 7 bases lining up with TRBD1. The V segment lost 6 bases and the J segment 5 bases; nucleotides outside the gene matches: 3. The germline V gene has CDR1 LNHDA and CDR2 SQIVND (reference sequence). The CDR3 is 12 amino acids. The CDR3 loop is CASRDRAYGYTF. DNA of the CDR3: TGTGCCAGTAGAGACAGGGCTTATGGCTACACCTTC.

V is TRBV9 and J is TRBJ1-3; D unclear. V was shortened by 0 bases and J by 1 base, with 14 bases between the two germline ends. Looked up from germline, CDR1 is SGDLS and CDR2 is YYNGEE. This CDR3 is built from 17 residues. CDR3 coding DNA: TGTGCCAGCAGCGTAGCTGCTCAGGTGTGGTCTGGAAACACCATATATTTT. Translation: CASSVAAQVWSGNTIYF.

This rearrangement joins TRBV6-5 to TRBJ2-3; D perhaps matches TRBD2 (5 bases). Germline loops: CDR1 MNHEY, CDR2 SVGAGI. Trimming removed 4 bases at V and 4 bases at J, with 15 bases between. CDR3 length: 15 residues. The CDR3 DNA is TGTGCCAGCAGTTTGGCGGGCTTTGGCGCAGATACGCAGTATTTT. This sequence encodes CASSLAGFGADTQYF.

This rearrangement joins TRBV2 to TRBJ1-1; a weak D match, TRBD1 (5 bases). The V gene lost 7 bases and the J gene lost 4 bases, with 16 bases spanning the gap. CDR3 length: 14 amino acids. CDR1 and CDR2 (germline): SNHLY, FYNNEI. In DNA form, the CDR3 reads TGTGCCAGCAAAAAAGGGGCGTATGGCACTGAAGCTTTCTTT. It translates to CASKKGAYGTEAFF.

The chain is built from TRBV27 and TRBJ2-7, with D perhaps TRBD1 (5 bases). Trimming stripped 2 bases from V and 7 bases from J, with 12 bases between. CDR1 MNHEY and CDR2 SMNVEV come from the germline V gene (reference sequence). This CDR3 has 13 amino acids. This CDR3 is CASSLPQGREQYF. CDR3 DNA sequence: TGTGCCAGCAGTTTACCGCAGGGTAGGGAGCAGTACTTC.

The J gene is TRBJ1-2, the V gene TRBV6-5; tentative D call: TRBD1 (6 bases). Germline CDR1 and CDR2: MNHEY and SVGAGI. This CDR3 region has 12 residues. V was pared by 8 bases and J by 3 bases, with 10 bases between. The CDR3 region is CASYRVDYGYTF. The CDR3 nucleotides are TGTGCCAGCTACAGGGTAGACTATGGCTACACCTTC.

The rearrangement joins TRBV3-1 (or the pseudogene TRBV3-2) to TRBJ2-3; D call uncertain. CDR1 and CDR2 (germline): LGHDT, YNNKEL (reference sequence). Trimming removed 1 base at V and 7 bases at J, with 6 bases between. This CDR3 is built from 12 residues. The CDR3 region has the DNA TGTGCCAGCAGCCAAGGGGGAAATACGCAGTATTTT. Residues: CASSQGGNTQYF.

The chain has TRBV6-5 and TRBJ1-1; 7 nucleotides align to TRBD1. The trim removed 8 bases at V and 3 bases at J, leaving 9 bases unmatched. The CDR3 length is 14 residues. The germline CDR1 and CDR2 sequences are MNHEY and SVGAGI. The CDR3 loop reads CASQAGTDYTEAFF. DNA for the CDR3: TGTGCCAGCCAAGCCGGGACAGATTACACTGAAGCTTTCTTT.

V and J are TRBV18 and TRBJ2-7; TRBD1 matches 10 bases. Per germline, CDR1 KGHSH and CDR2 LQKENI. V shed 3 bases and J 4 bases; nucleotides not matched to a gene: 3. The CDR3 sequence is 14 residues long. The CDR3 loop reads CASSPGQGLYEQYF. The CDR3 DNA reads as TGTGCCAGCTCACCGGGACAGGGGCTGTACGAGCAGTACTTC.

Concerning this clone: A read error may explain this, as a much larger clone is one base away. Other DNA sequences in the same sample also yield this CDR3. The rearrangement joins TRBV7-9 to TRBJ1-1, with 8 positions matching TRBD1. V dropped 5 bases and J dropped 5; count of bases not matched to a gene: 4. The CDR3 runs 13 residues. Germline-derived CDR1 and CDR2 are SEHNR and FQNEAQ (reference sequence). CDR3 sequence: CASSPQGGTEAFF. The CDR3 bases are TGTGCCAGCAGCCCACAGGGGGGGACTGAAGCTTTCTTT.

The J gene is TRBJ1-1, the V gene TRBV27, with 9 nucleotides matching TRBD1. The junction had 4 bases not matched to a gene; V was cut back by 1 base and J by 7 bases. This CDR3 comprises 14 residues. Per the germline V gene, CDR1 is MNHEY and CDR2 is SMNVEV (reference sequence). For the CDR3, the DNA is TGTGCCAGCAGTTTATGGGGACAGGGCGGTGAAGCTTTCTTT. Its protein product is CASSLWGQGGEAFF.

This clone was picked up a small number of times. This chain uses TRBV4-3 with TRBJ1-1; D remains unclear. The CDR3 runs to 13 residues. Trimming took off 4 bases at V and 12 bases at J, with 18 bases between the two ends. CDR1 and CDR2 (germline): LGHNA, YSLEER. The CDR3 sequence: CASSRSDQTGTFF. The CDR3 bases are TGCGCCAGCAGCCGGTCGGACCAAACGGGGACTTTCTTT.

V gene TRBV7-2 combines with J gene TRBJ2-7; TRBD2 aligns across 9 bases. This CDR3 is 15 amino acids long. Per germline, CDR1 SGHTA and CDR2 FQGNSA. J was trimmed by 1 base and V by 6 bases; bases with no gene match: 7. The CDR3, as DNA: TGTGCCAGCAGTTTTAGCGGGAGTAGGTCCTACGAGCAGTACTTC. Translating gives CASSFSGSRSYEQYF. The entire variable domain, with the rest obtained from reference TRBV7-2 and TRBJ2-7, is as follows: GAGVSQSPSNKVTEKGKDVELRCDPISGHTALYWYRQSLGQGLEFLIYFQGNSAPDKSGLPSDRFSAERTGGSVSTLTIQRTQQEDSAVYLCASSFSGSRSYEQYFGPGTRLTVT.

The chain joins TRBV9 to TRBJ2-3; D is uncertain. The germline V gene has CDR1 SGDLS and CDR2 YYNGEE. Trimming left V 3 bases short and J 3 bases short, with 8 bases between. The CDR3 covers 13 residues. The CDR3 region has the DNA TGTGCCAGCAGCGCCTTAAATACAGATACGCAGTATTTT. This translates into CASSALNTDTQYF.

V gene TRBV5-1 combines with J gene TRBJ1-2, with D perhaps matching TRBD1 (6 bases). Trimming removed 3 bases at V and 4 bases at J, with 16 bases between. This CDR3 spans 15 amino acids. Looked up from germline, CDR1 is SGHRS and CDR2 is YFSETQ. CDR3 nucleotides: TGCGCCAGCAGCTCAGGGACAACCGATGCCTATGGCTACACCTTC. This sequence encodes CASSSGTTDAYGYTF.